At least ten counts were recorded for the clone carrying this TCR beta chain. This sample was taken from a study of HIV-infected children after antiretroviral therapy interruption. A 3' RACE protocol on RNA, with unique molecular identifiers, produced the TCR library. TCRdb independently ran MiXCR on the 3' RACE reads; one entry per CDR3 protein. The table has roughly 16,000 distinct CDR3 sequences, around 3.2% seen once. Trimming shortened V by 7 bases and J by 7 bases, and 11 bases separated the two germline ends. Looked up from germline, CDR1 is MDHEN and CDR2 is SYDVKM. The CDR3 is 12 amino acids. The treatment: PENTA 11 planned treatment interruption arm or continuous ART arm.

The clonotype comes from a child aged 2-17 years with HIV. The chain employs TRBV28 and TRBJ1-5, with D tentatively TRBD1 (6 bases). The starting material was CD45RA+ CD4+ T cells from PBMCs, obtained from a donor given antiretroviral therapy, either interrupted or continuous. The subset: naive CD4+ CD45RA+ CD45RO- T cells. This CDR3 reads CASTRGGQPQHF. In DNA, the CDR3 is TGTGCCAGCACCAGGGGCGGCCAGCCCCAGCATTTT.